This TCR beta chain appears in the sequencing data of a study of graft-versus-host responses after intestinal transplantation. As for the study in general: Isolated intestinal, liver-intestinal, or multivisceral transplants had been given to the recipients. Tacrolimus plus steroids were given to all recipients for around three years, preceded by anti-thymocyte globulin induction.

Only in-frame clones appear in the TCRdb table, and some are missing; sequencing was by immunoSEQ multiplex PCR. The data hold around 100,000 clones, with roughly 87% observed a single time. Study-level findings and limits: Peak GvH clone levels in circulation were associated with early post-transplant HvG declines. GvH clones were identified in recipient marrow, with some first appearing in ileum or blood.

Turning to this clone: What it binds is not known.

The CDR3 is made up of 15 amino acids. V was pared by 2 bases and J by 1 base, with 11 bases between. From germline, CDR1 is SEHNR and CDR2 FQNEAQ (reference sequence). The chain recombines TRBV7-9 with TRBJ1-1; D is unresolved. The specimen comprised unstimulated CD4+ T cells sorted from spleen or lymph node cells, sampled before transplant. The TCR sequence derives from a human donor who was the organ donor for an intestinal transplant. CDR3 sequence (DNA): TGTGCCAGCAGCTTAAGCCCTACCCAGAACACTGAAGCTTTCTTT. It translates to CASSLSPTQNTEAFF.